This T cell receptor beta chain was recovered during a study of shared clonotypes between healthy human individuals. Study-wide findings and caveats: Among the subsets, naive ones generally showed larger estimated richness than memory ones.

The repertoire was sequenced with immunoSEQ multiplex PCR; TCRdb's copy has only in-frame clones and lacks some. The sample yields roughly 2,000,000 clones, about 95% seen once. Regarding this clone: Its antigen is unidentified.

In germline, CDR1 is SGDLS, CDR2 YYNGEE. CDR3 size: 16 residues. With V trimmed by 0 bases and J by 1 base, 5 bases remained unmatched. Terminally differentiated effector memory CD45RA+ cells were excluded from the naive CD8 cells, which were CD45RO-negative and positively selected for CCR7. This sequence was found in a man aged 18-30 years in good health. The specimen was naive CD8+ T cells sorted from blood. The chain has TRBV9 and TRBJ2-3, with 7 positions matching TRBD2. CDR3 sequence: CASSVVMAGGTDTQYF. CDR3 nucleotides: TGTGCCAGCAGCGTAGTTATGGCGGGGGGCACAGATACGCAGTATTTT. Supplemented by reference TRBV9 and TRBJ2-3, the full variable domain reads DSGVTQTPKHLITATGQRVTLRCSPRSGDLSVYWYQQSLDQGLQFLIQYYNGEERAKGNILERFSAQQFPDLHSELNLSSLELGDSALYFCASSVVMAGGTDTQYFGPGTRLTVL.